The clone carrying this T cell receptor (beta chain) showed up just once. Profiling relied on immunoSEQ multiplex PCR, and the TCRdb table lists in-frame clones only, not all of them. The table records 6,200 or so clones, around 35% of them present only once. This sample stems from a study of T cell clonotyping in hematopoietic cell transplantation. Germline V CDR1 and CDR2: MDHEN, SYDVKM. The CDR3 spans 16 residues. V dropped 7 bases and J dropped 2; count of bases not matched to a gene: 10. Source: peripheral blood mononuclear cells, taken 30 days after allogeneic stem cell transplant. The chain recombines TRBV28 with TRBJ2-2; the match to TRBD2 covers 7 bases. The source of this sequence is a female patient in her sixties who had an allogeneic stem cell transplant, so the T cells may come from the graft donor. Some clones in this sample may be carry-over from other donors' samples. The CDR3 DNA follows: TGTGCCAGCACGTTTGCCCCTAGCGGCAACACCGGGGAGCTGTTTTTT. Amino acid sequence: CASTFAPSGNTGELFF.